A single sample gave rise to the 20 T cell receptor beta chains below, sequenced in a study of shared clonotypes between healthy human individuals (dated by TCRdb to the early 2020s). The library was prepared using the immunoSEQ multiplex PCR assay. TCRdb took this table from immuneACCESS and kept in-frame rearrangements with V and J called. Such tables lack part of the clones; where checked against another copy, unresolved V genes explain under half of the gap, and the rest is unexplained. This sample gives under 600,000 clones in total; roughly 97% of them show up just once. Approximately 0.057% of the sample is in the top ten clones. Sequenced sample: naive CD4+ T cells sorted from blood. Reading the label with the study, this specimen's cell subset or site is: CD45RA+ positively selected. These TCRs come from a woman aged 30 to 39 in good health.

The chain links TRBV5-1 to TRBJ2-1; 12 bases fit TRBD2. The CDR3 length is 15 residues. CDR1 is SGHRS, CDR2 YFSETQ, per germline. The V gene end was trimmed by 6 bases and the J gene end by 9 bases; junction bases not matched to a gene: 10. CDR3 in DNA: TGCGCCAGCACCCTACAGACTAGCGGGAGCGGTGAGCAGTTCTTC. It yields the protein CASTLQTSGSGEQFF.

The V and J genes are TRBV15 and TRBJ2-7; 7 bases agree with TRBD1. Germline V CDR1 and CDR2: LNHNV, YYDKDF (reference sequence). The CDR3 totals 14 residues. J lost 9 bases, V lost 5 bases, and 13 bases had no gene match. The CDR3 loop reads CATSEGTVVLGQYF. CDR3 in DNA: TGTGCCACCAGCGAGGGGACAGTGGTTCTCGGGCAGTACTTC.

J is TRBJ1-1 and V is TRBV5-8; no reliable D call. Trimming took off 0 bases at V and 5 bases at J, with 14 bases between the two ends. The CDR3 runs 15 residues. Germline loops: CDR1 SGHTS, CDR2 YDEGEE. The CDR3 sequence: CASSLVDLPGTEAFF. The CDR3 DNA sequence: TGTGCCAGCAGCTTGGTCGACCTTCCTGGGACTGAAGCTTTCTTT.

V gene TRBV6-1 combines with J gene TRBJ2-5; D remains unclear. This CDR3 region has 13 residues. Germline V gene data show CDR1 as MNHNS and CDR2 as SASEGT. V lost 11 bases, J lost 4 bases, and 17 bases lay in between. CDR3 region: CAGIHGELETQYF. The CDR3 DNA is TGTGCCGGCATACACGGAGAGCTAGAGACCCAGTACTTC.

Written as DNA, the CDR3 is TGTGCCAGCAGGAGCCCCGGCCTCGGGAACGCCTACGAGCAGTACTTC. It translates to CASRSPGLGNAYEQYF. The V and J genes are TRBV7-9 and TRBJ2-7; the D gene is possibly TRBD2 (5 bases). The CDR3 runs to 16 residues. Germline CDR1 reads SEHNR; CDR2 reads FQNEAQ (reference sequence). V lost 6 bases and J 2 bases, leaving 20 bases between the germline ends.

The J gene is TRBJ2-5, the V gene TRBV5-1, with D uncertain. Germline V gives CDR1 SGHRS, CDR2 YFSETQ. V was shortened by 1 base and J by 0 bases, with 4 bases between the two germline ends. The CDR3 consists of 13 residues. The CDR3 reads CASSLTNQETQYF. The CDR3 DNA sequence: TGCGCCAGCAGCTTGACTAACCAAGAGACCCAGTACTTC.

The chain joins TRBV19 to TRBJ1-2; D ambiguous. The CDR3 totals 14 residues. The ends were cut back, 7 bases at V and 2 bases at J, with 14 bases in the middle. CDR1 and CDR2 (germline): LNHDA, SQIVND (reference sequence). The CDR3, as DNA: TGTGCCAGTAAGGATGGCCCGGGGAACTATGGCTACACCTTC. Its translation: CASKDGPGNYGYTF.

The V call is TRBV18, the J call TRBJ2-7; tentative D call: TRBD1 (6 bases). CDR3 length: 14 residues. Germline V gene lookup returns CDR1 KGHSH and CDR2 LQKENI. The ends were cut back, 3 bases at V and 3 bases at J, with 12 bases in the middle. The CDR3 loop reads CASSPGGSFYEQYF. The CDR3 region has the DNA TGTGCCAGCTCACCTGGGGGCTCCTTCTACGAGCAGTACTTC.

The chain employs TRBV19 and TRBJ1-1; a possible D gene is TRBD1 (5 bases). The CDR3 extends over 16 amino acids. V was clipped by 2 bases and J by 1 base, with 14 bases between them. CDR1 is LNHDA, CDR2 SQIVND, per germline (reference sequence). This chain's CDR3 is CASSIRSGVTNTEAFF. In nucleotides, the CDR3 is TGTGCCAGTAGTATAAGGTCGGGGGTGACGAACACTGAAGCTTTCTTT.

This chain joins TRBV2 and TRBJ2-3, with TRBD1 matching over 7 bases. The germline V gene encodes CDR1 SNHLY and CDR2 FYNNEI. CDR3 size: 13 residues. V lost 7 bases to trimming and J lost 2 bases; unmatched junction nucleotides: 3. The CDR3 DNA is TGTGCCAGCACGGACAGGCTCACAGATACGCAGTATTTT. Amino acids: CASTDRLTDTQYF.

This clone showed up just once. This chain connects TRBV7-8 to TRBJ1-2, with D tentatively TRBD1 (5 bases). V gave up 5 bases and J gave up 12 bases, with 19 bases separating them. The CDR3 sequence is 13 residues long. Germline values: CDR1 SGHVS, CDR2 FQNEAQ. CDR3 bases: TGTGCCAGCAGCCTCCGGTGGGGCAGCCTTGACACCTTC. It codes for CASSLRWGSLDTF. The variable domain in full, with the rest retrieved from reference TRBV7-8 and TRBJ1-2, is GAGVSQSPRYKVAKRGQDVALRCDPISGHVSLFWYQQALGQGPEFLTYFQNEAQLDKSGLPSDRFFAERPEGSVSTLKIQRTQQEDSAVYLCASSLRWGSLDTFGSGTRLTVV.

This clone was detected once. The chain joins TRBV2 to TRBJ1-6, with D maybe TRBD1 (5 bases). V shed 4 bases and J shed 16 bases, with 14 bases lying between them. The CDR3 contains 12 residues. CDR1 is SNHLY and CDR2 is FYNNEI in the germline V gene. The CDR3 here is CASSAPGTPLHF. DNA for the CDR3: TGTGCCAGCAGTGCCCCCGGGACGCCACTCCACTTT. Full variable domain (rest looked up from reference TRBV2 and TRBJ1-6): EPEVTQTPSHQVTQMGQEVILRCVPISNHLYFYWYRQILGQKVEFLVSFYNNEISEKSEIFDDQFSVERPDGSNFTLKIRSTKLEDSAMYFCASSAPGTPLHFGNGTRLTVT.

V gene TRBV5-1 combines with J gene TRBJ2-2; 7 bases align to TRBD2. The CDR3 sequence is 16 residues long. Germline CDR1 reads SGHRS; CDR2 reads YFSETQ. With V trimmed by 6 bases and J by 2 bases, 10 bases remained unmatched. The CDR3 DNA follows: TGCGCCAGCATCCCCGGGACTACCACCAACACCGGGGAGCTGTTTTTT. Amino acid sequence: CASIPGTTTNTGELFF.

This chain uses TRBV7-9 with TRBJ1-1; weak D call: TRBD1 (5 bases). V lost 5 bases and J 3 bases, leaving 16 bases between the germline ends. CDR3 length: 15 residues. Per germline, CDR1 SEHNR and CDR2 FQNEAQ (reference sequence). The DNA of the CDR3 is TGTGCCAGCAGCGAGAGGGGCGAGGCGGACACTGAAGCTTTCTTT. It translates to CASSERGEADTEAFF.

This rearrangement joins TRBV6-5 to TRBJ1-3, with 8 bases fitting TRBD1. Unmatched junction bases numbered 4, after V lost 4 bases and J lost 2 bases. The CDR3 length is 15 residues. Germline CDR1 is MNHEY and CDR2 is SVGAGI. This CDR3 reads CASSSQGAAGNTIYF. CDR3 in DNA: TGTGCCAGCAGTTCCCAGGGGGCAGCTGGAAACACCATATATTTT.

The V gene is TRBV5-1, the J gene TRBJ2-7; 9 nucleotides line up with TRBD2. Germline V gene data show CDR1 as SGHRS and CDR2 as YFSETQ. This CDR3 comprises 15 residues. With V trimmed by 6 bases and J by 3 bases, 10 bases remained unmatched. The CDR3 is CASTLGLAFVYEQYF. The CDR3 coding sequence is TGCGCCAGCACCCTCGGACTAGCGTTCGTCTACGAGCAGTACTTC.

This clone was seen a handful of times. The CDR3 sequence: CASSRWVAGAVYNEQFF. The CDR3 DNA reads as TGTGCCAGTAGTCGGTGGGTAGCGGGAGCAGTCTACAATGAGCAGTTCTTC. The V call is TRBV19, the J call TRBJ2-1, with 9 bases identical to TRBD2. Germline CDR1 LNHDA, CDR2 SQIVND (reference sequence). The CDR3 loop spans 17 amino acids. J gave up 3 bases and V 5 bases, and 11 bases lay outside the gene matches.

CDR3 nucleotides: TGTGCCAGCAGCCGGGAGATAGCCTATGGCTACACCTTC. Amino acid sequence: CASSREIAYGYTF. V is TRBV7-2 and J is TRBJ1-2; D is uncertain. V lost 5 bases and J 4 bases, leaving 11 bases between the germline ends. CDR3 length: 13 residues. The germline V gene encodes CDR1 SGHTA and CDR2 FQGNSA.

The chain carries TRBV2 and TRBJ1-2; a possible D gene is TRBD1 (5 bases). V was cut by 2 bases and J by 5 bases, with 9 bases left in between. The germline V gene encodes CDR1 SNHLY and CDR2 FYNNEI. The CDR3 is 13 amino acids. The chain's CDR3 is CASSEFPGYGYTF. CDR3 in DNA: TGTGCCAGCAGTGAATTTCCAGGGTATGGCTACACCTTC.

The rearrangement links TRBV28 to TRBJ1-5; possible D gene TRBD1, 6 bases. This CDR3 spans 15 amino acids. Per the germline V gene, CDR1 is MDHEN and CDR2 is SYDVKM. V was shortened by 6 bases and J by 8 bases, with 20 bases between the two germline ends. CDR3 DNA: TGTGCCAGCAGCGAACAGGGTATGGGTTGGAAGCCCCAGCATTTT. It specifies CASSEQGMGWKPQHF.